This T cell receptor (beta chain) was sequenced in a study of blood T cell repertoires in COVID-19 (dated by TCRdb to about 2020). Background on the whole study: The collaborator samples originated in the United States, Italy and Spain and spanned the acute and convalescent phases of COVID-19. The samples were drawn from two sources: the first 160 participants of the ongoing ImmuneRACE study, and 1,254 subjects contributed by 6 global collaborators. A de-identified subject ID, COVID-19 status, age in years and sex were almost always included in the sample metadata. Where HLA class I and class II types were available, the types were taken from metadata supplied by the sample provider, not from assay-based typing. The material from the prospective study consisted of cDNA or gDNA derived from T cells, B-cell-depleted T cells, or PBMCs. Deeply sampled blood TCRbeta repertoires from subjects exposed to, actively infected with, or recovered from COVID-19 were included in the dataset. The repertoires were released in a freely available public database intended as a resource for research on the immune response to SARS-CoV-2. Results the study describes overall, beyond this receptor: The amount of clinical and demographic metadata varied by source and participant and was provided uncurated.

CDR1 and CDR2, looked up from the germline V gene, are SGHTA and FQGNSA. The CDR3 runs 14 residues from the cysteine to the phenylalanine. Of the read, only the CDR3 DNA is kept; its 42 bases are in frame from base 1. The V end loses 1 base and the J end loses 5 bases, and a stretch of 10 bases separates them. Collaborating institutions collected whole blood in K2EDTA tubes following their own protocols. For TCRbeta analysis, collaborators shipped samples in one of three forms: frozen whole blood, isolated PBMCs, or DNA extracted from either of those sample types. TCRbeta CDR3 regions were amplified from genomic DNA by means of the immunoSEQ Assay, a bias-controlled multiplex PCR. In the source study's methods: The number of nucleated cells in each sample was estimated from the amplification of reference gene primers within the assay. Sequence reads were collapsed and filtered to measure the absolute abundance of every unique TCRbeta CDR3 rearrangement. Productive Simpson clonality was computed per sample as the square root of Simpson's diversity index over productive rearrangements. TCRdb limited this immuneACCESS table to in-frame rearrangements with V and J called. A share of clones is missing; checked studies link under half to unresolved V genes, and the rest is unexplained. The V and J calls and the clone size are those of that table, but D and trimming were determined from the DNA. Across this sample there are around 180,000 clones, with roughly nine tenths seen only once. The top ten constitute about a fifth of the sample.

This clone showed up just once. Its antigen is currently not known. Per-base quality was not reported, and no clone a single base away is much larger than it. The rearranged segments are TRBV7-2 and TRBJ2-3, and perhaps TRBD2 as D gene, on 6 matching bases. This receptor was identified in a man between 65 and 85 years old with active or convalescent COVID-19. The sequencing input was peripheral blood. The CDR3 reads CASSLDRGLDTQYF. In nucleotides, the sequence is TGTGCCAGCAGCTTAGACCGGGGGTTAGATACGCAGTATTTT.